This note documents a single T cell receptor beta chain sequence. These data come from a study of CD8 T cells in Susac syndrome. Random hexamers were used to reverse transcribe an amount of 0.5 to 1 ug RNA. Each CDR3 protein gets one entry after TCRdb re-called the immunoSEQ multiplex PCR reads with MiXCR. The table has about 180,000 distinct CDR3 sequences, about 95% seen once; the top ten hold 0.099%. This CDR3 has 15 residues. From germline, CDR1 is LGHDT and CDR2 YNNKEL (reference sequence). V lost 5 bases and J lost 5, with 15 bases in between. The sequence was collected from a human donor with Susac syndrome. The V call is TRBV3-1, the J call TRBJ2-2; tentatively, D is TRBD2 (6 bases). Material for sequencing was CD4+ T cells from PBMCs. For the CDR3, the DNA is TGTGCCAGCAGCTCCTTTGTGGCGGGGACCGGGGAGCTGTTTTTT. Protein: CASSSFVAGTGELFF.